Listed below are T cell receptor beta chains from one sample, sequenced in a study of CD8+ T cells in alopecia areata. Clones were read by immunoSEQ multiplex PCR, and TCRdb kept only the in-frame ones, dropping some. The table shows 130,000 to 150,000 clones, with around 87% occurring only once. Sample: CD8+ T cells sorted from blood, taken at week 0. The receptors were gathered from a human donor with alopecia areata. CDR3s include the opening cysteine and the closing phenylalanine or tryptophan. Fields, in order: J gene, clone size, D gene, V gene, CDR3 protein, CDR3 DNA. A D gene is named only where the DNA matches it firmly. Clone size, where shown, is once, few, many, or a class for clones that have expanded.

j_gene: TRBJ2-2; abundance: .; d_gene: TRBD2; v_gene: TRBV23-1; CDR3aa: CASSQSGRPSGVHTGELFF; CDR3nt: TGCGCCAGCAGTCAATCGGGGAGGCCTAGCGGGGTACACACCGGGGAGCTGTTTTTT
j_gene: TRBJ2-1; abundance: .; d_gene: .; v_gene: TRBV2; CDR3aa: CASSGNEQFF; CDR3nt: TGTGCCAGCAGTGGAAACGAGCAGTTCTTC
j_gene: TRBJ2-7; abundance: .; d_gene: .; v_gene: TRBV7-6; CDR3aa: CASSLPSQEQYF; CDR3nt: TGTGCCAGCAGCTTGCCATCTCAGGAGCAGTACTTC
j_gene: TRBJ1-1; abundance: .; d_gene: .; v_gene: TRBV9; CDR3aa: CAGSLGGGAEAFF; CDR3nt: TGTGCCGGCAGCCTAGGGGGTGGCGCTGAAGCTTTCTTT
j_gene: TRBJ1-1; abundance: .; d_gene: .; v_gene: TRBV5-1; CDR3aa: CASSLEGPGPNTEAFF; CDR3nt: TGCGCCAGCAGCTTGGAGGGGCCAGGCCCTAACACTGAAGCTTTCTTT
j_gene: TRBJ1-5; abundance: .; d_gene: .; v_gene: TRBV27; CDR3aa: CASSLSQYSNQPQHF; CDR3nt: TGTGCCAGCAGTTTATCGCAGTATAGCAATCAGCCCCAGCATTTT
j_gene: TRBJ1-4; abundance: .; d_gene: TRBD1; v_gene: TRBV27; CDR3aa: CASTLRGDSSVREKLFF; CDR3nt: TGTGCCAGCACCTTAAGGGGGGACAGCTCTGTAAGAGAAAAACTGTTTTTT
j_gene: TRBJ2-3; abundance: .; d_gene: .; v_gene: TRBV27; CDR3aa: CASMYGVGNTQYF; CDR3nt: TGTGCCAGCATGTATGGGGTTGGGAATACGCAGTATTTT
j_gene: TRBJ2-1; abundance: once; d_gene: .; v_gene: TRBV27; CDR3aa: CASSLEGEQFF; CDR3nt: TGTGCCAGCAGTTTAGAGGGTGAGCAGTTCTTC
j_gene: TRBJ2-5; abundance: .; d_gene: TRBD2; v_gene: TRBV6-5; CDR3aa: CASRVSGRARETQYF; CDR3nt: TGTGCCAGCAGGGTTAGCGGGAGGGCCCGGGAGACCCAGTACTTC
j_gene: TRBJ1-1; abundance: .; d_gene: .; v_gene: TRBV28; CDR3aa: CASSLGGQDTEAFF; CDR3nt: TGTGCCAGCAGTTTGGGGGGGCAGGACACTGAAGCTTTCTTT